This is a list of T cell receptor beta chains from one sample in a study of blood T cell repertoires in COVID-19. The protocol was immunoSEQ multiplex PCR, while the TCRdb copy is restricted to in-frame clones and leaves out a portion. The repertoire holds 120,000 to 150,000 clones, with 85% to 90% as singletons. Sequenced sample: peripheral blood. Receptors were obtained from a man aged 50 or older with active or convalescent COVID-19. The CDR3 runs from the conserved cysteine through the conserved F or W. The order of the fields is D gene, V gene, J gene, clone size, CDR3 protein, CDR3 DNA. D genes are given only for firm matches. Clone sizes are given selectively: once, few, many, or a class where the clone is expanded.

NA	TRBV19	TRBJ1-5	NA	CASSIPGIGNQPQHF	TGTGCCAGTAGTATCCCAGGGATCGGCAATCAGCCCCAGCATTTT
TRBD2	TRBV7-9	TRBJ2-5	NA	CASSSTSGTTVGETQYF	TGTGCCAGCAGCTCGACTAGCGGGACCACTGTGGGGGAGACCCAGTACTTC
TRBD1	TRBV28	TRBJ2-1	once	CASSEPGQGARGEQFF	TGTGCCAGCAGTGAGCCGGGACAGGGGGCTAGAGGTGAGCAGTTCTTC
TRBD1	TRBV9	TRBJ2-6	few	CASSVPFPDRGHSGANVLTF	TGTGCCAGCAGCGTCCCATTTCCGGACAGGGGGCATTCCGGGGCCAACGTCCTGACTTTC
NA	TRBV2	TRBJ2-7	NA	CASSPPIRGVGQYF	TGTGCCAGCAGCCCGCCAATCAGGGGAGTCGGGCAGTACTTC
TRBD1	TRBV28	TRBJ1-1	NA	CASSLRGDDRGRVLAFF	TGTGCCAGCAGTTTACGTGGGGACGACAGGGGGCGGGTGTTGGCTTTCTTT
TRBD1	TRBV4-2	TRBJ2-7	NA	CASSQDGGQASYEQYF	TGTGCCAGCAGCCAAGATGGGGGACAGGCCAGCTACGAGCAGTACTTC
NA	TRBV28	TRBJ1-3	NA	CASSPRGRGTGNTIYF	TGTGCCAGCAGTCCCCGGGGCAGGGGCACTGGAAACACCATATATTTT
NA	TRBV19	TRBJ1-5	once	CATHFGGGNQPQHF	TGTGCCACACACTTCGGGGGAGGCAATCAGCCCCAGCATTTT
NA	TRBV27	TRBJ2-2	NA	CASSFGGAVAGELFF	TGTGCCAGCAGTTTTGGGGGGGCCGTCGCCGGGGAGCTGTTTTTT
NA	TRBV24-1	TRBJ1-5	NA	CATSRDGNQPQHF	TGTGCCACCAGTCGGGATGGCAATCAGCCCCAGCATTTT
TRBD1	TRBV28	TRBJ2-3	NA	CASLRGGWQGTDTQYF	TGTGCCTCCTTGAGAGGGGGCTGGCAGGGCACAGATACGCAGTATTTT
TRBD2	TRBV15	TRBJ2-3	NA	CATSRLAGGQQYF	TGTGCCACCAGCAGATTAGCGGGAGGGCAGCAGTATTTT
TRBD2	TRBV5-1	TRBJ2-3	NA	CASSPGLAGSNSPPGSQYF	TGCGCCAGCAGCCCGGGACTAGCGGGATCAAATTCCCCGCCAGGATCGCAGTATTTT
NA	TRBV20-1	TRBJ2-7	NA	CSAFGRGEQYF	TGCAGTGCTTTTGGGAGGGGGGAGCAGTACTTC
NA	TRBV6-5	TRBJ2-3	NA	CASSPGHTDTQYF	TGTGCCAGCAGTCCGGGACACACAGATACGCAGTATTTT
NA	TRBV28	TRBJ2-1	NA	CASSFNNNEQFF	TGTGCCAGCAGTTTTAATAACAATGAGCAGTTCTTC
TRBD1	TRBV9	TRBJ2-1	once	CASNPGLGRQGEGEQFF	TGTGCCAGCAACCCCGGGCTGGGGAGACAGGGGGAGGGTGAGCAGTTCTTC
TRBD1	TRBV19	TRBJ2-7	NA	CARWTGGTYEQYF	TGTGCCAGATGGACAGGGGGAACCTACGAGCAGTACTTC
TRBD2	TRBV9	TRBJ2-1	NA	CASSVLAGTYNEQFF	TGTGCCAGCAGCGTCTTAGCGGGGACCTACAATGAGCAGTTCTTC
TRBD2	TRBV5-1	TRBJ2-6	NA	CASSSRGTTSGSGANVLTF	TGCGCCAGCAGCTCCCGGGGGACTACCTCGGGTTCTGGGGCCAACGTCCTGACTTTC
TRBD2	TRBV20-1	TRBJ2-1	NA	CSASRLADDNEQFF	TGCAGTGCTAGTCGCCTAGCGGACGACAATGAGCAGTTCTTC